The T cell receptor beta chain under discussion was sequenced for a study of blood T cell repertoires in COVID-19. Study context: Both acute and convalescent COVID-19 samples were obtained from the United States, Italy and Spain.

Only in-frame clones appear in the TCRdb table, and some are missing; sequencing was by immunoSEQ multiplex PCR. The profile shows fewer than 130,000 clones, approximately 84% of them singletons. The length of the CDR3 is 12 residues. Germline CDR1 and CDR2: SQVTM and ANQGSEA. J was trimmed by 2 bases and V by 7 bases; bases with no gene match: 4. The TCR was taken from a human donor in a cohort sampled during active COVID-19. The chain employs TRBV29-1 and TRBJ1-2, with TRBD1 matching 7 bases. Sequencing was done on a sample of peripheral blood. CDR3 bases: TGCAGCGGGAAACAGGGGAACTATGGCTACACCTTC. Protein: CSGKQGNYGYTF.